This TCR beta chain was captured in a study of early T cells in non-severe SARS-CoV-2 infection. Turning to the study itself: Bulk RNA from unsorted whole blood was sequenced; chains were unpaired.

TCRdb re-called the 5' RACE reads through MiXCR, storing one row per CDR3 protein. The sample lists 55,000 to 80,000 distinct CDR3 sequences; about 11% were seen once. Per germline, CDR1 SGHAT and CDR2 FQNNGV. V was cut by 5 bases and J by 5 bases, with 12 bases left in between. This CDR3 has 13 amino acids. This clonotype was seen only a few times. What was sequenced was whole blood. The receptor was isolated from an adult who was a healthcare worker with PCR-confirmed SARS-CoV-2 infection or an uninfected control (not recorded which). This rearrangement joins TRBV11-2 to TRBJ2-5; D remains unclear. CDR3 nucleotides: TGTGCCAGCAGCCTCAGGACCGGGGAGACCCAGTACTTC. This encodes CASSLRTGETQYF.